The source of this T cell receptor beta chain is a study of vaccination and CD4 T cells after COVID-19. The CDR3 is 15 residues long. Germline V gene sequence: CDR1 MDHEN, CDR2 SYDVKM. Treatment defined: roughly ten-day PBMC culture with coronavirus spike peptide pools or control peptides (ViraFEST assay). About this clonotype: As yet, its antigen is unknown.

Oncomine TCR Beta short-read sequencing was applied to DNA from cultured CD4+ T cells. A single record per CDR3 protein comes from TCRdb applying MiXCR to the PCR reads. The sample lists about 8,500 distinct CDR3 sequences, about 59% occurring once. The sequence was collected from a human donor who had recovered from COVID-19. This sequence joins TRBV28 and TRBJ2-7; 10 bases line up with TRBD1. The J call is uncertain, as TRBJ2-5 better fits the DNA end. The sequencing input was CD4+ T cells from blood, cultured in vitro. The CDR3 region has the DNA TGTGCCAGCAGTTTATCGGGACAGGGGTTGAAGACCCAGTACTTC. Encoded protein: CASSLSGQGLKTQYF.